These 28 T cell receptor beta chains share one sample of origin, sequenced in a study of T cell changes during pregnancy in multiple sclerosis. Using immunoSEQ multiplex PCR, the repertoire was profiled, and TCRdb retains in-frame clones only, with some absent. The sample contains about 68,000 clones, less than 95% of which appear only once. The sequenced sample was peripheral blood, obtained in the third trimester of pregnancy. The source is a female donor with multiple sclerosis, enrolled in a pregnancy study.

The V gene is TRBV7-3, the J gene TRBJ2-6; D is perhaps TRBD1 (6 bases). Germline values: CDR1 SGHTA, CDR2 FQGTGA. Between the trimmed V and J ends, which lost 2 bases and 0 bases, there was a span of 11 bases. This CDR3 is 17 amino acids long. This CDR3 reads CASSLQGINSGANVLTF. The CDR3 nucleotides read TGTGCCAGCAGCTTACAGGGGATCAACTCTGGGGCCAACGTCCTGACTTTC.

The rearrangement uses TRBV7-2 and TRBJ1-6, with D unclear. Germline V gene lookup returns CDR1 SGHTA and CDR2 FQGNSA. The CDR3 length is 16 residues. Trimming shortened V by 1 base and J by 0 bases, and 7 bases separated the two germline ends. Written as DNA, the CDR3 is TGTGCCAGCAGCTTAGGGCGGAGCTCCTATAATTCACCCCTCCACTTT. Translation gives CASSLGRSSYNSPLHF.

This clone was found a few times. V is TRBV4-2 and J is TRBJ2-2, with TRBD1 identical over 8 bases. V dropped 3 bases and J dropped 9; count of bases not matched to a gene: 3. Germline CDR1 is LGHNA and CDR2 is YNFKEQ. The CDR3 has 13 residues. CDR3 sequence: CASSHGQGRELFF. Written as DNA, the CDR3 is TGTGCCAGCAGCCACGGACAGGGTAGGGAGCTGTTTTTT.

V and J are TRBV19 and TRBJ2-3; D is perhaps TRBD1 (6 bases). The CDR3 has 14 amino acids. Per the germline V gene, CDR1 is LNHDA and CDR2 is SQIVND (reference sequence). V lost 9 bases, J lost 2 bases, and 15 bases lay in between. The CDR3 loop reads CASSGQINTDTQYF. The CDR3, as DNA: TGTGCCAGCTCAGGACAGATCAACACAGATACGCAGTATTTT.

The chain employs TRBV2 and TRBJ1-2; D call uncertain. Trimming took 4 bases from V and 2 from J, leaving 11 bases between them. Germline assignment: CDR1 SNHLY and CDR2 FYNNEI. The CDR3 loop spans 14 amino acids. In DNA form, the CDR3 reads TGTGCCAGCAGTGGATTGGGCAGAAACTATGGCTACACCTTC. Translation gives CASSGLGRNYGYTF. Variable domain in full (rest from reference TRBV2 and TRBJ1-2): EPEVTQTPSHQVTQMGQEVILRCVPISNHLYFYWYRQILGQKVEFLVSFYNNEISEKSEIFDDQFSVERPDGSNFTLKIRSTKLEDSAMYFCASSGLGRNYGYTFGSGTRLTVV.

Only one count was recorded for this clone. The chain couples TRBV6-5 to TRBJ1-1, with D tentatively TRBD1 (5 bases). V lost 1 base, J lost 1 base, and 10 bases lay in between. The CDR3 is made up of 15 amino acids. Germline loops: CDR1 MNHEY, CDR2 SVGAGI. As DNA, the CDR3 is TGTGCCAGCAGTTACTTTGACAGAGCGAACACTGAAGCTTTCTTT. It encodes CASSYFDRANTEAFF.

This clone was recorded only once. The chain joins TRBV11-2 to TRBJ2-1; TRBD1 is a possible D gene (7 bases). V lost 0 bases to trimming and J lost 9 bases, with 15 bases between them. This CDR3 region has 15 residues. CDR1 and CDR2 from the germline V gene are SGHAT and FQNNGV. Here the CDR3 reads CASSLDMTGRIEQFF. CDR3 sequence (DNA): TGTGCCAGCAGCTTAGATATGACAGGGAGGATTGAGCAGTTCTTC.

The chain employs TRBV14 and TRBJ2-1; the D gene is possibly TRBD1 (6 bases). The germline V and J ends were trimmed by 4 bases and 10 bases, with 11 bases remaining between them. The CDR3 spans 12 residues. CDR1 is SGHDN, CDR2 FVKESK, per germline. Written as DNA, the CDR3 is TGTGCCAGCAGCCCTAAGGGGGTGGAGCAGTTCTTC. Translated, it gives CASSPKGVEQFF.

The chain is built from TRBV12-5 and TRBJ2-3; 7 nucleotides agree with TRBD2. The germline V gene encodes CDR1 LGHNT and CDR2 FRNRAP. Trimming at V came to 11 bases and at J to 3 bases, leaving 8 bases not matched to a gene. The CDR3 runs to 13 residues. The CDR3 DNA reads TGTGCTTCAACTCCGGGAGGTACAGATACGCAGTATTTT. The encoded protein is CASTPGGTDTQYF.

This rearrangement joins TRBV5-1 to TRBJ1-4, with a tentative D call TRBD1 (6 bases). V shed 3 bases and J shed 5 bases, with 11 bases lying between them. Looked up from germline, CDR1 is SGHRS and CDR2 is YFSETQ. The CDR3 extends over 14 amino acids. CDR3 nucleotides: TGCGCCAGCAGCTCGGACAGTTTAAATGAAAAACTGTTTTTT. This translates into CASSSDSLNEKLFF.

This rearrangement joins TRBV30 to TRBJ1-5; no reliable D call. V was clipped by 0 bases and J by 0 bases, with 6 bases between them. The CDR3 has 14 amino acids. Looked up from germline, CDR1 is GTSNPN and CDR2 is SVGIG (reference sequence). CDR3 DNA: TGTGCCTGGAGTGTCAGTGGTAGCAATCAGCCCCAGCATTTT. As protein: CAWSVSGSNQPQHF.

The rearrangement links TRBV10-1 to TRBJ2-2; D perhaps matches TRBD2 (5 bases). Between the trimmed V and J ends, which lost 8 bases and 1 base, there was a span of 5 bases. This CDR3 contains 12 residues. CDR1 and CDR2 from the germline V gene are WNHNN and SYGVQD (reference sequence). The CDR3 loop is CASGRNTGELFF. The CDR3 DNA sequence: TGCGCCAGCGGGAGGAACACCGGGGAGCTGTTTTTT.

This chain links TRBV2 with TRBJ2-1; 7 bases are a match to TRBD2. The CDR3 is made up of 15 amino acids. Unmatched junction bases numbered 2, after V lost 1 base and J lost 2 bases. Germline assignment: CDR1 SNHLY and CDR2 FYNNEI. The CDR3 spells CASSEGGGAYNEQFF. For the CDR3, the DNA is TGTGCCAGCAGTGAAGGCGGGGGTGCCTACAATGAGCAGTTCTTC.

The chain links TRBV7-8 to TRBJ1-6; D ambiguous. Germline lookup yields CDR1 SGHVS and CDR2 FQNEAQ. Trimming pared 6 bases from V and 4 bases from J, leaving 16 bases between. This CDR3 contains 16 residues. CDR3 nucleotides: TGTGCCAGCAGTCCAGCTACAGATGGATATAATTCACCCCTCCACTTT. Protein: CASSPATDGYNSPLHF.

The chain links TRBV10-3 to TRBJ1-1; D not resolved. Per germline, CDR1 ENHRY and CDR2 SYGVKD. V was shortened by 6 bases and J by 3 bases, with 14 bases between the two germline ends. This CDR3 has 14 residues. CDR3 in DNA: TGTGCCATCAGCTTCGACGGCGGGGACACTGAAGCTTTCTTT. The encoded protein is CAISFDGGDTEAFF.

The chain uses TRBV18 and TRBJ2-2; possible D gene TRBD1, 5 bases. The CDR3 is 15 residues long. The germline V gene has CDR1 KGHSH and CDR2 LQKENI. Trimming stripped 3 bases from V and 6 bases from J, with 14 bases between. CDR3 loop: CASSPREGRPGELFF. The CDR3 DNA sequence: TGTGCCAGCTCACCCAGGGAAGGGCGACCCGGGGAGCTGTTTTTT.

V is TRBV27 and J is TRBJ2-2; D remains unclear. Per germline, CDR1 MNHEY and CDR2 SMNVEV (reference sequence). CDR3 length: 15 amino acids. V was trimmed by 2 bases and J by 4 bases, leaving 11 bases between them. In DNA, the CDR3 is TGTGCCAGCAGTTTAACAGACCTTTTCACCGGGGAGCTGTTTTTT. This sequence encodes CASSLTDLFTGELFF.

CDR3 in DNA: TGTGCCTGGAGTGGATACTACCACGGCTACACCTTC. Translation gives CAWSGYYHGYTF. V is TRBV30 and J is TRBJ1-2; D uncertain. CDR3 length: 12 residues. The germline gives CDR1 GTSNPN, CDR2 SVGIG (reference sequence). With 1 base removed from V and 8 bases from J, the gap between germline ends came to 11 bases.

The genes are TRBV5-8 and TRBJ1-2; D remains unclear. Germline values: CDR1 SGHTS, CDR2 YDEGEE. The CDR3 spans 15 residues. V was trimmed by 2 bases and J by 0 bases, leaving 11 bases between them. In DNA form, the CDR3 reads TGTGCCAGCAGCTTTGGAACGGGAGCTAACTATGGCTACACCTTC. Its protein product is CASSFGTGANYGYTF.

The gene calls are TRBV5-1 and TRBJ1-1; D unclear. V lost 1 base, J lost 0 bases, and 13 bases lay in between. This CDR3 is built from 16 residues. Germline CDR1 SGHRS, CDR2 YFSETQ. The CDR3: CASSLSGRQLNTEAFF. The CDR3 nucleotides read TGCGCCAGCAGCTTGTCGGGTAGGCAGCTGAACACTGAAGCTTTCTTT.

This clone was seen only a few times. The rearrangement joins TRBV29-1 to TRBJ2-1; maybe TRBD2 (5 bases). Trimming pared 3 bases from V and 6 bases from J, leaving 12 bases between. In germline, CDR1 is SQVTM, CDR2 ANQGSEA. This CDR3 has 13 residues. CDR3 sequence reads: CSVDDSSPNEQFF. The DNA for the CDR3 is TGCAGCGTTGATGACTCTAGCCCCAATGAGCAGTTCTTC.

CDR3 coding DNA: TGTGCCAGCAGCTTCCCTAGACTAGCGGGGGCCACAGATACGCAGTATTTT. Translated, it gives CASSFPRLAGATDTQYF. V and J are TRBV9 and TRBJ2-3; TRBD2 agrees at 12 bases. V was clipped by 4 bases and J by 2 bases; unmatched bases: 8. The germline V gene has CDR1 SGDLS and CDR2 YYNGEE. CDR3 length: 17 residues.

The rearrangement links TRBV5-6 to TRBJ1-1; maybe TRBD1 (6 bases). Trimming took off 4 bases at V and 10 bases at J, with 23 bases between the two ends. The CDR3 is made up of 15 amino acids. CDR1 SGHDT and CDR2 YYEEEE come from the germline V gene. CDR3 in amino acids: CASSPGGGGHDRAFF. CDR3 nucleotides: TGTGCCAGCAGCCCGGGTGGCGGGGGACATGATCGAGCTTTCTTT.

The rearrangement joins TRBV30 to TRBJ1-6, with 10 bases that match TRBD1. Germline trimming cut 5 bases from V and 9 bases from J; bases unmatched to any gene: 7. CDR1 is GTSNPN, CDR2 SVGIG, per germline (reference sequence). The CDR3 extends over 14 amino acids. This CDR3 reads CAWEGGTGASPLHF. CDR3 nucleotide sequence: TGTGCCTGGGAGGGAGGGACAGGGGCTTCACCCCTCCACTTT.

The chain recombines TRBV4-2 with TRBJ2-7, with 13 nucleotides matching TRBD2. The CDR3 has 18 residues. The germline CDR1 and CDR2 sequences are LGHNA and YNFKEQ. V dropped 0 bases and J dropped 2; count of bases not matched to a gene: 7. Here the CDR3 DNA reads TGTGCCAGCAGCCAAGAAAATCATGGGACTAGCGGGACCTACGAGCAGTACTTC. Residues: CASSQENHGTSGTYEQYF.

This clone was counted a single time. This rearrangement joins TRBV6-5 to TRBJ2-7; 7 positions match TRBD1. Per the germline V gene, CDR1 is MNHEY and CDR2 is SVGAGI. This CDR3 contains 12 residues. Germline trimming cut 7 bases from V and 3 bases from J; bases unmatched to any gene: 3. The CDR3 loop reads CASTGGYYEQYF. The CDR3 DNA reads as TGTGCCAGCACAGGGGGTTACTACGAGCAGTACTTC.

This chain joins TRBV27 and TRBJ2-7, with D unclear. The germline CDR1 and CDR2 sequences are MNHEY and SMNVEV (reference sequence). CDR3 size: 15 residues. V shed 3 bases and J shed 3 bases, with 15 bases lying between them. The CDR3 region is CASSFNPIGGYEQYF. Written as DNA, the CDR3 is TGTGCCAGCAGTTTCAACCCCATCGGCGGCTACGAGCAGTACTTC.

The rearrangement links TRBV5-1 to TRBJ1-1; D is unclear. The V end was cut by 0 bases, the J end by 1 base, with 7 bases between. The CDR3 length is 14 residues. In germline, CDR1 is SGHRS, CDR2 YFSETQ. The CDR3: CASSLASGNTEAFF. The DNA of the CDR3 is TGCGCCAGCAGCTTGGCGTCAGGGAACACTGAAGCTTTCTTT.